The 8 T cell receptor beta chains in this list originate from one sample, sequenced in a study of OX40 agonist ivuxolimab in advanced cancers. Some clones are missing from TCRdb's copy, which holds only in-frame ones; the method was immunoSEQ multiplex PCR. The table lists about 31,000 clones, about 87% of them singletons. The specimen was CD4+ or CD8+ T cells sorted from blood, collected in a trial of the OX40 agonist ivuxolimab. Receptor source: an adult with an advanced solid tumor such as melanoma, head and neck, liver or kidney cancer.

This clone was picked up a small number of times. The chain employs TRBV11-2 and TRBJ1-2, with D possibly matching TRBD1 (5 bases). Germline CDR1 reads SGHAT; CDR2 reads FQNNGV. The CDR3 length is 16 residues. V was trimmed by 4 bases and J by 1 base, leaving 16 bases between them. The CDR3 DNA sequence: TGTGCCAGCAGCTCCATCCGGGACCGATTTAACTATGGCTACACCTTC. Translated: CASSSIRDRFNYGYTF.

This clone was detected a few times. The rearrangement joins TRBV19 to TRBJ2-1; the match to TRBD2 covers 7 bases. This CDR3 is built from 15 residues. V shed 1 base and J 3 bases; nucleotides not matched to a gene: 3. CDR1 is LNHDA, CDR2 SQIVND, per germline (reference sequence). The chain's CDR3 is CASSIGLAFYNEQFF. Written as DNA, the CDR3 is TGTGCCAGTAGTATAGGACTAGCTTTCTACAATGAGCAGTTCTTC.

The rearrangement uses TRBV27 and TRBJ2-3; a possible D gene is TRBD1 (6 bases). Germline CDR1 and CDR2: MNHEY and SMNVEV (reference sequence). The V gene lost 5 bases and the J gene lost 2 bases, with 14 bases spanning the gap. The CDR3 runs 15 residues. The CDR3 nucleotides are TGTGCCAGCAGTCCCCGAGGGGGACACACAGATACGCAGTATTTT. Residues: CASSPRGGHTDTQYF.

This clone occurred a few times. The chain couples TRBV15 to TRBJ1-5, with D unresolved. The V gene's germline CDR1 is LNHNV and CDR2 YYDKDF (reference sequence). The CDR3 spans 15 residues. Trimming cost V 0 bases and J 5 bases, with 11 bases left between them. CDR3 in DNA: TGTGCCACCAGCAGAGATCGGTACGGGTATCAGCCCCAGCATTTT. Amino acid sequence: CATSRDRYGYQPQHF.

This rearrangement joins TRBV19 to TRBJ2-1, with 8 bases aligning to TRBD1. V lost 3 bases and J lost 3; bases outside the gene matches: 4. The CDR3 runs 15 residues. Germline assignment: CDR1 LNHDA and CDR2 SQIVND (reference sequence). CDR3: CASSISDRGYNEQFF. The CDR3 region has the DNA TGTGCCAGTAGTATCTCCGACAGGGGCTACAATGAGCAGTTCTTC.

The rearrangement uses TRBV19 and TRBJ1-5; 8 bases are a match to TRBD1. J lost 1 base, V lost 2 bases, and 4 bases had no gene match. The CDR3 runs to 16 residues. In germline, CDR1 is LNHDA, CDR2 SQIVND (reference sequence). As DNA, the CDR3 is TGTGCCAGTAGTATAAGCCCAGGGGGCAGCAATCAGCCCCAGCATTTT. This codes for CASSISPGGSNQPQHF.

V is TRBV28 and J is TRBJ2-5, with a weak D call TRBD2 (5 bases). CDR3 size: 17 residues. V was trimmed by 7 bases and J by 1 base, leaving 22 bases between them. Germline CDR1 and CDR2: MDHEN and SYDVKM. DNA of the CDR3: TGTGCCAGCACTCCCACCCCTCACTCGAGGGTCCAAGAGACCCAGTACTTC. This sequence encodes CASTPTPHSRVQETQYF.

Points on this clone: One end of the junction varies from germline; a read error may be responsible. The V call is TRBV5-1, the J call TRBJ2-7, with 9 bases fitting TRBD1. The CDR3 sequence is 14 residues long. Germline V gives CDR1 SGHRS, CDR2 YFSETQ. In DNA, the CDR3 is TGCGCCAGCAGTGGGGGACAGGGCTCCTTCGAGCAGTACTTC. This translates into CASSGGQGSFEQYF.